This is a list of T cell receptor beta chains from one sample in a study of T cell responses to AZD1222 COVID-19 vaccine. Produced via immunoSEQ multiplex PCR; TCRdb's table is partial and in-frame only. The sample includes 150,000 or so clones, around 93% seen only once; the top ten take 3% to 4.5%. Source: peripheral blood, taken 28 days after the second AZD1222 dose. These receptors were taken from an adult who received the AZD1222 COVID-19 vaccine. Each CDR3 is given with its conserved first and last residue. The D gene is left open where the match is weak.

V	J	D	CDR3
TRBV18	TRBJ2-1	.	CASSPPGQAGNEQFF
TRBV2	TRBJ1-5	.	CASRRGAVSNQPQHF
TRBV25-1	TRBJ1-4	.	CAIQTRDEKLFF
TRBV30	TRBJ2-7	TRBD2	CAWSVGGLAGTYEQYF
TRBV2	TRBJ1-1	TRBD1	CASNRGTGVPNTEAFF
TRBV7-2	TRBJ2-7	TRBD2	CASSWTSASYEQYF
TRBV3-1/TRBV3-2	TRBJ2-4	TRBD2	CASSQARGTSGRYIQYF
TRBV7-6	TRBJ1-1	.	CASSSGNMNTEAFF
TRBV3-1/TRBV3-2	TRBJ2-3	.	CASSTVLGARVPQYF
TRBV4-1	TRBJ1-2	.	CASSQAQPSLPF
TRBV3-1/TRBV3-2	TRBJ1-1	TRBD1	CASSQDWTGAMNTEAFF
TRBV5-1	TRBJ2-4	.	CASRVGDLIAKNIQYF
TRBV19	TRBJ1-5	.	CASSPTGGSNQPQHF
TRBV6-4	TRBJ2-1	TRBD2	CASSEGGSSYNEQFF
TRBV27	TRBJ2-3	TRBD2	CASSISGTRTDMQYF
TRBV6-5	TRBJ1-5	.	CASSTGIRQPQHF
TRBV9	TRBJ1-1	.	CASSVGDGVTGTEAFF
TRBV21-1	TRBJ1-5	.	CASSTSPGQGQGQPQHF
TRBV6-6	TRBJ2-7	.	CASSYAISEQYF
TRBV24-1	TRBJ2-5	TRBD1	CATSDFDRGETQYF
TRBV2	TRBJ2-5	.	CASIQARETQYF
TRBV7-9	TRBJ2-7	.	CASILGGPRGEQYF